A single sample gave rise to the 7 T cell receptor beta chains below, sequenced in a study of T cell clonotyping in hematopoietic cell transplantation. Assay: immunoSEQ multiplex PCR; the TCRdb copy retains only in-frame clones and omits some. The data hold about 36,000 clones, with around 90% observed a single time. The sample consisted of peripheral blood mononuclear cells. These receptors were obtained from a woman in her thirties or forties in good health. Some clones in this sample may be carry-over from other donors' samples.

The chain is built from TRBV7-9 and TRBJ2-2; the match to TRBD2 covers 10 bases. This CDR3 comprises 18 residues. Looked up from germline, CDR1 is SEHNR and CDR2 is FQNEAQ (reference sequence). Unmatched junction bases numbered 10, after V lost 4 bases and J lost 2 bases. The CDR3 region has the DNA TGTGCCAGCAGCTGGAAAACTAGCGGGATATCCAACACCGGGGAGCTGTTTTTT. Translation gives CASSWKTSGISNTGELFF. The complete variable domain, with remaining parts taken from reference TRBV7-9 and TRBJ2-2, reads DTGVSQNPRHKITKRGQNVTFRCDPISEHNRLYWYRQTLGQGPEFLTYFQNEAQLEKSRLLSDRFSAERPKGSFSTLEIQRTEQGDSAMYLCASSWKTSGISNTGELFFGEGSRLTVL.

The chain recombines TRBV10-3 with TRBJ1-1; 7 bases are a match to TRBD1. The CDR3 is 12 amino acids. V trimming: 6 bases; J trimming: 5 bases; junction bases outside the gene matches: 3. The germline CDR1 and CDR2 sequences are ENHRY and SYGVKD. This CDR3 is CAIRAQGTEAFF. For the CDR3, the DNA is TGTGCCATCAGGGCACAGGGGACTGAAGCTTTCTTT.

The chain uses TRBV4-3 and TRBJ2-1; TRBD2 agrees at 8 bases. The CDR3 has 15 amino acids. With 6 bases clipped from V and 8 bases from J, the junction kept 12 bases outside the gene matches. The germline CDR1 and CDR2 sequences are LGHNA and YSLEER. DNA of the CDR3: TGCGCCAGCAGTCAAAATGCGGGAGGTTTTGATGAGCAGTTCTTC. Translation gives CASSQNAGGFDEQFF.

This clone showed up just a few times. The CDR3 sequence is CASSLFPTGRLYF. CDR3 nucleotides: TGTGCCAGCAGTTTATTCCCGACAGGTCGATTATATTTT. This rearrangement joins TRBV27 to TRBJ1-3, with D possibly TRBD1 on 6 matching bases. The CDR3 has 13 amino acids. Germline CDR1 is MNHEY and CDR2 is SMNVEV (reference sequence). V dropped 1 base and J dropped 14 bases, with 15 bases sitting between them.

This chain connects TRBV2 to TRBJ2-1; 10 positions agree with TRBD2. V dropped 4 bases and J dropped 7; count of bases not matched to a gene: 7. The CDR3 consists of 15 residues. Germline V gene data show CDR1 as SNHLY and CDR2 as FYNNEI. DNA of the CDR3: TGTGCCAGCAGTGTTTCTAGCGGGAGCGGTAATGAGCAGTTCTTC. It specifies CASSVSSGSGNEQFF.

The chain links TRBV6-1 to TRBJ1-3, with a weak D call TRBD1 (5 bases). The V end lost 6 bases, the J end lost 0 bases, and 12 bases lay between the germline ends. The CDR3 length is 15 residues. Germline V gives CDR1 MNHNS, CDR2 SASEGT. CDR3 amino acids: CASRQVTGSGNTIYF. As DNA, the CDR3 is TGTGCCAGCAGACAGGTCACGGGCTCTGGAAACACCATATATTTT.

Only one count was recorded for this clone. The genes are TRBV4-1 and TRBJ1-1; the D is unclear. Germline loops: CDR1 MGHRA, CDR2 YSYEKL. This CDR3 contains 14 residues. The V end was cut by 4 bases, the J end by 1 base, with 10 bases between. The chain's CDR3 is CASSLPTENTEAFF. CDR3 nucleotides: TGCGCCAGCAGCCTTCCGACGGAGAACACTGAAGCTTTCTTT.